This T cell receptor beta chain was retrieved from a study of radiation and T cells in renal cell carcinoma. Study information: Nephrectomy followed 15 Gy stereotactic body radiation by 4 weeks.

Time point in this sample: baseline pretreatment blood. Treatment here: 15 Gy SBRT to primary tumor, nephrectomy 4 weeks later. Blood was sampled at baseline, 2 weeks and 4 weeks after SBRT. The patient's renal cell carcinoma had clear cell pathology. Repertoires were generated with immunoSEQ multiplex PCR, while TCRdb's copy carries only in-frame clones and drops some. Here the sample spans some 100,000 clones, 70% to 85% being singletons. Whole-study findings and limits: Top tumor clonotypes rose in blood 2 weeks post-radiation, then contracted.

Points on this clone: What it binds is unknown.

There are 15 residues in the CDR3. V dropped 5 bases and J dropped 5 bases, with 19 bases sitting between them. The germline CDR1 and CDR2 sequences are MNHNS and SASEGT. The sample consisted of blood, taken from a patient whose treatment included radiotherapy and nephrectomy. The chain uses TRBV6-1 and TRBJ2-7; D may be TRBD1 (6 bases). The receptor comes from a man between 60 and 75 years old with renal cell carcinoma. The CDR3 sequence: CASSFTGLQVNEQYF. In DNA form, the CDR3 reads TGTGCCAGCAGTTTTACAGGGCTCCAAGTGAACGAGCAGTACTTC.